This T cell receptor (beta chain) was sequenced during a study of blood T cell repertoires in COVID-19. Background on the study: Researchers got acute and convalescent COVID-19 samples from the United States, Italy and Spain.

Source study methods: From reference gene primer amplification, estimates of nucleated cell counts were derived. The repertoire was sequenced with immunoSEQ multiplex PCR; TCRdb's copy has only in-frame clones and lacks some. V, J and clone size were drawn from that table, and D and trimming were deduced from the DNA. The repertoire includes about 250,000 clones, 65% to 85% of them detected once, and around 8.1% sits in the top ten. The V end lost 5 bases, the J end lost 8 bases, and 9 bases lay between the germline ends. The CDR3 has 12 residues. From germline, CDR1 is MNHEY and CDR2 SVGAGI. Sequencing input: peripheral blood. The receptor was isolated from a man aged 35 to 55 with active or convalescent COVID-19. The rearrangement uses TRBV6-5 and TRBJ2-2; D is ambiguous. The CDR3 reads CASSPPRGELFF. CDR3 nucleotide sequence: TGTGCCAGCAGTCCCCCTAGGGGGGAGCTGTTTTTT.